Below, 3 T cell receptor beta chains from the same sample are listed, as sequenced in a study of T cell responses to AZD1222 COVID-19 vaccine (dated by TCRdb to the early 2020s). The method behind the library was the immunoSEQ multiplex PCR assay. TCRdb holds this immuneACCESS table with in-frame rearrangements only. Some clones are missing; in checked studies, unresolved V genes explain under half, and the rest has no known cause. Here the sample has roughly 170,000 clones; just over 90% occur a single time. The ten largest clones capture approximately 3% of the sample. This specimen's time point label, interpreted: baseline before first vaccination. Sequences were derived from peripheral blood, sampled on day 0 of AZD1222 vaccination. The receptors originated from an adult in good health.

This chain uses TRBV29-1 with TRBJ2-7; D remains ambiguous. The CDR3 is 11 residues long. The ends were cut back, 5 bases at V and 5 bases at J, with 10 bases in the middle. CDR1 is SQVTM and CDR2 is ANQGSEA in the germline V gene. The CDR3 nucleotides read TGCAGCGTTAGGGTGGGGAACGAGCAGTACTTC. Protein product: CSVRVGNEQYF.

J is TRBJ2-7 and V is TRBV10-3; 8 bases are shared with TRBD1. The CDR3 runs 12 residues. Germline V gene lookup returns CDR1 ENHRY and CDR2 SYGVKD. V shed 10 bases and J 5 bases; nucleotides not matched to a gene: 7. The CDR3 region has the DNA TGTGCCACGATGGACAGGGTCAACGAGCAGTACTTC. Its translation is CATMDRVNEQYF.

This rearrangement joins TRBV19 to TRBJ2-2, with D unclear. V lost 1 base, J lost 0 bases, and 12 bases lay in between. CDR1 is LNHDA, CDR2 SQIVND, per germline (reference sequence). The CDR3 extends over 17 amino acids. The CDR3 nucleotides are TGTGCCAGTAGTATAGCGAGCTGGGCCTCGAACACCGGGGAGCTGTTTTTT. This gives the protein CASSIASWASNTGELFF.